This TCR beta chain was observed in a study of shared clonotypes between healthy human individuals. Study at large: A couple of female and three male donors aged 18 to 49 were enrolled.

This clone was seen a handful of times. This CDR3 is 14 amino acids long. V lost 5 bases to trimming and J lost 3 bases, with 12 bases between them. CDR1 and CDR2 (germline): SGHTA, FQGTGA. Donors included only healthy HIV-negative adults lacking recent acute infections or vaccinations. It was at deep level that the assay was run. Every unsorted PBMC PCR replicate was loaded with about 320 ng DNA, 25,000 to 30,000 T cell genomes. Clones were read by immunoSEQ multiplex PCR, and TCRdb kept only the in-frame ones, dropping some. Among 450,000 or so clones, 77% were seen once, and the ten largest hold approximately 12%.

The chain joins TRBV7-3 to TRBJ2-3, with D possibly called TRBD1 or TRBD2 (6 bases each). The specimen was PBMCs. The TCR originated in a middle-aged woman in good health. Some clones in this sample may be carry-over from other donors' samples. The CDR3 loop is CASSGPGATDTQYF. CDR3 DNA: TGTGCCAGCAGCGGCCCGGGGGCAACAGATACGCAGTATTTT. Full variable domain (rest looked up from reference TRBV7-3 and TRBJ2-3): GAGVSQTPSNKVTEKGKYVELRCDPISGHTALYWYRQSLGQGPEFLIYFQGTGAADDSGLPNDRFFAVRPEGSVSTLKIQRTERGDSAVYLCASSGPGATDTQYFGPGTRLTVL.